The clone carrying this T cell receptor beta chain showed up just once. Its antigen is unidentified. Reverse transcribed after extraction, RNA yielded cDNA as the sequencing template. TCRdb keeps only in-frame clones here, not all; method: immunoSEQ multiplex PCR. The repertoire holds about 220,000 clones, with around three fifths as singletons. The sample originates from a study of CD8+ T cells in alopecia areata. Background on the study: Patients received oral tofacitinib, 5 to 10 mg twice daily, for moderate-to-severe alopecia areata. Scoring of treated patients' severity used the percentage of affected scalp area. Dosing with tofacitinib proceeded for 6 to 18 months, followed by 6 months off drug.

Treatment noted: oral pan-JAK inhibitor, 5-10 mg twice daily. CDR1 SNHLY and CDR2 FYNNEI come from the germline V gene. Trimming cost V 4 bases and J 2 bases; bases outside gene matches: 8. The CDR3 covers 15 residues. Study results and caveats: One nonresponder makes the tie between baseline CD8+ expansion and response uncertain.

The material sequenced was CD4+ T cells sorted from blood, taken at week 4, from a patient treated with tofacitinib. The origin of this receptor is a human donor with alopecia areata. V gene TRBV2 combines with J gene TRBJ2-7; TRBD1 aligns across 7 bases. This CDR3 is CASSGQGVGAYEQYF. CDR3 DNA: TGTGCCAGCAGTGGGCAGGGGGTCGGGGCCTACGAGCAGTACTTC.